The 13 T cell receptor beta chains listed next were all sequenced from one sample in a study of CD8 T cells in ankylosing spondylitis. TCRdb independently ran MiXCR on the 5' RACE reads; one entry per CDR3 protein. The sample has roughly 700,000 distinct CDR3 sequences, 15% to 20% seen once; the top ten hold about 20%. The antigens for these receptors are not known. General study points: Characteristic, it appeared, of ankylosing spondylitis blood was a TCR beta motif of about eight highly homologous variants.

Input material: blood, either unsorted or a sorted T cell fraction (not recorded which). Receptors originate from a male donor with ankylosing spondylitis.

This clonotype was counted only a few times. The chain recombines TRBV5-1 with TRBJ2-5; no firm D call. Germline V lookup: CDR1 SGHRS, CDR2 YFSETQ. Trimming removed 0 bases from V and 1 base from J, with 10 bases in between. This CDR3 spans 15 amino acids. In DNA form, the CDR3 reads TGCGCCAGCAGCTTGGACAGCAGAGCCCAAGAGACCCAGTACTTC. Encoded protein: CASSLDSRAQETQYF.

This clonotype has just a few counts. The gene calls are TRBV10-2 and TRBJ2-7; either TRBD1 or TRBD2 may fit D (6 bases each). The CDR3 totals 14 residues. Trimming stripped 7 bases from V and 2 bases from J, with 15 bases between. Germline assignment: CDR1 WSHSY and CDR2 SAAADI. CDR3 sequence (DNA): TGCGCCAGCACCCCCGGGGGCTACCCCTACGAGCAGTACTTC. Its protein is CASTPGGYPYEQYF.

V and J are TRBV18 and TRBJ2-7; D may be TRBD1 (5 bases). The CDR3 spans 15 residues. V lost 3 bases, J lost 2 bases, and 14 bases lay in between. Germline loops: CDR1 KGHSH, CDR2 LQKENI. The CDR3 DNA reads as TGTGCCAGCTCACCCCGACAGACAGCCACCTACGAGCAGTACTTC. Translation gives CASSPRQTATYEQYF.

This clonotype was seen more than once but under ten times. The chain couples TRBV3-1 to TRBJ1-2; 8 bases map to TRBD1. CDR1 and CDR2 from the germline V gene are LGHDT and YNNKEL (reference sequence). Trimming removed 1 base from V and 4 bases from J; junction bases left unmatched: 8. The CDR3 consists of 16 residues. The CDR3 nucleotides are TGTGCCAGCAGCCAAGGCCGTGAAGGACAGGGCTATGGCTACACCTTC. This codes for CASSQGREGQGYGYTF.

The chain combines TRBV15 with TRBJ1-6; no firm D call. This CDR3 comprises 13 residues. V was clipped by 0 bases and J by 12 bases, with 9 bases between them. Germline lookup yields CDR1 LNHNV and CDR2 YYDKDF (reference sequence). The CDR3 sequence is CATSRDEREPLHF. The CDR3 DNA reads as TGTGCCACCAGCAGAGATGAGAGGGAACCCCTCCACTTT.

This clonotype was detected ten times or more. V and J are TRBV12-3 or TRBV12-4 and TRBJ2-7; no clear D gene. CDR3 length equals 13 residues. V shed 5 bases and J shed 6 bases, with 14 bases lying between them. The CDR3 region is CASSPTPLPEQYF. CDR3 nucleotide sequence: TGTGCCAGCAGTCCCACCCCACTGCCCGAGCAGTACTTC.

This clonotype occurred a few times. The chain couples TRBV29-1 to TRBJ1-2; 11 nucleotides agree with TRBD1. Germline-derived CDR1 and CDR2 are SQVTM and ANQGSEA. V lost 4 bases and J lost 6; bases outside the gene matches: 4. The length of the CDR3 is 13 residues. The CDR3 is CSVAPGQGDGYTF. CDR3 DNA: TGCAGCGTTGCTCCGGGACAGGGGGATGGCTACACCTTC.

This clonotype was observed a few times. V gene TRBV6-2 or TRBV6-3 combines with J gene TRBJ2-3; D not certain. The V end was cut by 11 bases, the J end by 2 bases, with 17 bases between. The CDR3 is 14 amino acids. Germline assignment: CDR1 MNHEY and CDR2 SVGEGT. The CDR3 sequence: CAAHRNLDTDTQYF. DNA for the CDR3: TGTGCCGCGCACCGAAACTTAGACACAGATACGCAGTATTTT.

In its sample, this clonotype was seen a few times. The CDR3 bases are TGTGCCAGCAGCTTACAAGCGGGAGACGGATCTGAGCAGTTCTTC. Its translation is CASSLQAGDGSEQFF. The chain combines TRBV7-3 with TRBJ2-1; 8 bases agree with TRBD2. Trimming removed 2 bases from V and 9 bases from J; junction bases left unmatched: 9. This CDR3 contains 15 residues. The V gene's germline CDR1 is SGHTA and CDR2 FQGTGA.

This clonotype came up a few times. The rearrangement joins TRBV5-1 to TRBJ2-1; no clear D gene. The germline V gene has CDR1 SGHRS and CDR2 YFSETQ. V lost 0 bases and J lost 4, with 8 bases in between. There are 14 residues in the CDR3. The CDR3 sequence is CASSLESVYNEQFF. In DNA, the CDR3 is TGCGCCAGCAGCTTGGAGTCAGTTTACAATGAGCAGTTCTTC.

The sample holds many counts of this clonotype. The chain carries TRBV20-1 and TRBJ1-2; unclear D gene. The CDR3 sequence is 14 residues long. The V gene's germline CDR1 is DFQATT and CDR2 SNEGSKA (reference sequence). V lost 3 bases and J 6 bases, leaving 17 bases between the germline ends. As DNA, the CDR3 is TGCAGTGCTAGGGCCACACGAGGAATCCATGGCTACACCTTC. It specifies CSARATRGIHGYTF.

The chain combines TRBV2 with TRBJ2-4, with 10 bases matching TRBD2. The CDR3 is made up of 14 amino acids. The trim removed 8 bases at V and 6 bases at J, leaving 7 bases unmatched. Germline V lookup: CDR1 SNHLY, CDR2 FYNNEI. The CDR3 region is CASVNSGGINIQYF. CDR3 DNA: TGTGCCAGCGTGAATAGCGGGGGGATAAACATTCAGTACTTC.

This clonotype was seen ten or more times. J is TRBJ2-3 and V is TRBV12-3 or TRBV12-4; perhaps TRBD1 as D (5 bases). The CDR3 is 11 residues long. The ends were cut back, 5 bases at V and 14 bases at J, with 14 bases in the middle. CDR3 in DNA: TGTGCCAGCAGTGGGGCACAGCGATTGTATTTT. This encodes CASSGAQRLYF.